Below, 9 T cell receptor beta chains from the same sample are listed, as sequenced in a study of blood T cell repertoires in COVID-19. Using immunoSEQ multiplex PCR, the repertoire was profiled, and TCRdb retains in-frame clones only, with some absent. The sample has 95,000 to 150,000 clones; about 90% are singletons. The sequenced sample was peripheral blood. The receptor source for this set is a man in his fifties or sixties with COVID-19, enrolled during active disease.

This clone appeared a few times. The V and J genes are TRBV2 and TRBJ1-5; D ambiguous. CDR3 length: 14 residues. V was trimmed by 3 bases and J by 0 bases, leaving 6 bases between them. Germline assignment: CDR1 SNHLY and CDR2 FYNNEI. The CDR3 loop reads CASSEADSNQPQHF. DNA of the CDR3: TGTGCCAGCAGTGAGGCCGATAGCAATCAGCCCCAGCATTTT.

The chain is built from TRBV5-6 and TRBJ2-1, with 9 bases that match TRBD1. Germline V gives CDR1 SGHDT, CDR2 YYEEEE. The CDR3 totals 16 residues. Trimming at V came to 5 bases and at J to 4 bases, leaving 10 bases not matched to a gene. CDR3 DNA: TGTGCCAGCAGGCCTCCGGGACAGGGCCCTTACAATGAGCAGTTCTTC. Its protein product is CASRPPGQGPYNEQFF.

The rearrangement joins TRBV4-3 to TRBJ2-3, with TRBD2 as a possible D gene (6 bases). CDR3 length: 13 amino acids. The germline V and J ends were trimmed by 1 base and 10 bases, with 12 bases remaining between them. From germline, CDR1 is LGHNA and CDR2 YSLEER. CDR3 DNA sequence: TGCGCCAGCAGCCAAGCCGGGGGATATGCGCAGTATTTT. Its protein product is CASSQAGGYAQYF.

The rearrangement links TRBV7-2 to TRBJ2-1, with 8 bases fitting TRBD1. The CDR3 covers 15 residues. Trimming at V came to 5 bases and at J to 8 bases, leaving 11 bases not matched to a gene. CDR1 is SGHTA and CDR2 is FQGNSA in the germline V gene. CDR3 amino acids: CASSKDRVRGDEQFF. For the CDR3, the DNA is TGTGCCAGCAGCAAGGACAGGGTCAGAGGGGATGAGCAGTTCTTC.

The V call is TRBV5-1, the J call TRBJ1-5, with a tentative D call TRBD1 (6 bases). This CDR3 is 14 amino acids long. Germline V gene data show CDR1 as SGHRS and CDR2 as YFSETQ. V was cut by 3 bases and J by 2 bases, with 9 bases left in between. In DNA form, the CDR3 reads TGCGCCAGCAGCTCGACAGGTGGCAATCAGCCCCAGCATTTT. Translation gives CASSSTGGNQPQHF.

The rearrangement links TRBV15 to TRBJ2-1; the match to TRBD2 covers 12 bases. The CDR3 runs to 15 residues. Germline CDR1 and CDR2: LNHNV and YYDKDF (reference sequence). Unmatched junction bases numbered 0, after V lost 1 base and J lost 5 bases. The CDR3, as DNA: TGTGCCACCAGCAGAGGACTAGCGGGAGACAATGAGCAGTTCTTC. Amino acids: CATSRGLAGDNEQFF.

The chain has TRBV5-8 and TRBJ1-5; D is ambiguous. V gave up 4 bases and J gave up 9 bases, with 17 bases separating them. The CDR3 has 14 residues. CDR1 is SGHTS and CDR2 is YDEGEE in the germline V gene. This CDR3 is CASSPRLRPAPQHF. CDR3 sequence (DNA): TGTGCCAGCAGCCCTAGGCTGAGGCCGGCGCCCCAGCATTTT. The complete variable domain, with remaining parts taken from reference TRBV5-8 and TRBJ1-5, reads EAGVTQSPTHLIKTRGQQATLRCSPISGHTSVYWYQQALGLGLQFLLWYDEGEERNRGNFPPRFSGRQFPNYSSELNVNALELEDSALYLCASSPRLRPAPQHFGDGTRLSIL.

The chain joins TRBV5-1 to TRBJ2-5, with D uncertain. V dropped 0 bases and J dropped 1 base, with 7 bases sitting between them. Per the germline V gene, CDR1 is SGHRS and CDR2 is YFSETQ. The CDR3 covers 14 residues. The CDR3 reads CASSLGLAQETQYF. The CDR3 nucleotides read TGCGCCAGCAGCTTGGGACTGGCCCAAGAGACCCAGTACTTC.

A single count supports this clone. The V gene is TRBV10-3, the J gene TRBJ2-3; 8 positions agree with TRBD2. The length of the CDR3 is 14 residues. V was clipped by 8 bases and J by 3 bases; unmatched bases: 7. CDR1 and CDR2 from the germline V gene are ENHRY and SYGVKD. The chain's CDR3 is CAIHSGKGTDTQYF. In DNA form, the CDR3 reads TGTGCCATCCATAGCGGGAAGGGGACAGATACGCAGTATTTT.